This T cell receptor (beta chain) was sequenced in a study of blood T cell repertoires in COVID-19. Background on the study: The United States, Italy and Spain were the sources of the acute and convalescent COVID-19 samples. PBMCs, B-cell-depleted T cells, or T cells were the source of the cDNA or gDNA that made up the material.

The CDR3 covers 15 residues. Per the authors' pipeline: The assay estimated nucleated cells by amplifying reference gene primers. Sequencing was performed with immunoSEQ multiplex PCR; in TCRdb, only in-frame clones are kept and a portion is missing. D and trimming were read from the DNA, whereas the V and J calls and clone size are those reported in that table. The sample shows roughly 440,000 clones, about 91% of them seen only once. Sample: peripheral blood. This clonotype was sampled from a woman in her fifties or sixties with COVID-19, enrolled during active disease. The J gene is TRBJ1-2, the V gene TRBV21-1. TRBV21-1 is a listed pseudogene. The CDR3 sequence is CASNTLEVLLGGYTF. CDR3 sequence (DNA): TGTGCCAGCAACACCCTGGAGGTCCTCCTGGGTGGCTACACCTTC.